This TCR beta chain was sequenced in a study of T-cell memory formation after mild COVID-19 (dated by TCRdb to the early 2020s). Context from the whole study: TCR sequence clusters from the two donors were largely donor specific. In a couple of donors, T-cell clones that expanded and contracted after mild COVID-19 were followed by sequencing TCRalpha and TCRbeta repertoires longitudinally. The cohort comprised two young, previously healthy adult volunteers, one female and one male.

CDR1 SQVTM and CDR2 ANQGSEA were looked up in the germline V gene. A distance of 15 bases separates the germline ends of V and J, which lose 6 bases and 1 base respectively. From the cysteine through the phenylalanine, the CDR3 covers 14 amino acids. CDR3 DNA is the only sequence kept; it has 42 bases, read in frame from the first base. Study-level results and caveats: The detection of some responding clones in pre-infection memory suggests that pre-existing cross-reactive memory T cells joined the SARS-CoV-2 response. Contracting CD4+ clones were found mainly in CM and EM memory subsets, while CD8+ clones were enriched in EMRA. Clones contracting from day 15 to 85 had balanced CD4/CD8 phenotypes, while a second wave expanding from day 15 to 37 was biased towards CD4+. Whether the second-wave clones peaking on day 37 were SARS-CoV-2 specific was not confirmed. The study covered only a couple of mild cases, and larger cohorts including severe cases with pre-infection samples were considered necessary.

In the case of this clonotype: The antigen it binds to is not known. Per-base qualities were not stored, and no clone one base away is much larger.

Sequencing instrument: Illumina NovaSeq 6000. Using 5'RACE with constant-segment primers, TCRalpha and TCRbeta cDNA libraries were constructed, with sample barcodes and unique molecular identifiers added in the process. Trizol reagent was used to extract RNA from every sample. Library amplification was performed in two PCR steps, and a second sample barcode and Illumina TruSeq adapters were introduced in the second step. Sequencing of libraries was performed on an Illumina NovaSeq with 2 x 150 bp paired-end reads. The authors processed their data as follows. Reads were demultiplexed and collapsed into UMI-guided consensus sequences with migec v1.2.7. With mixcr v2.1.11, UMI consensuses were aligned to TRA and TRB V and J templates and assembled into clonotypes. A clonotype was counted as expanded or contracted only when both edgeR and NoisET called the clonotype significant, with the noise models trained on biological replicates. For edgeR calls, the thresholds were a false discovery rate-adjusted p below 0.01 and a log2 fold-change of 1. As an exploratory analysis of dynamics, max-normalized trajectories of the 1000 most abundant clonotypes were examined with PCA combined with hierarchical clustering. The CD4 or CD8 phenotype of responding clones was assigned using the separately sequenced CD4+ and CD8+ repertoires. TCRdb applied fastp at Q25 and MiXCR to the public reads, then kept only in-frame beta chains. Entries that share a CDR3 protein sequence are merged under the most common genes and DNA. The V and J calls reflect TCRdb's pipeline rather than the authors' work. The sample table holds 410,000 or so distinct CDR3 sequences, of which more than 20% were seen once. The ten largest clones add up to 10% to 15% of the sample.

Ficoll-Paque density gradient centrifugation was used to isolate PBMCs. Here the chain combines TRBV29-1 and TRBJ1-1, and perhaps TRBD1 as D gene, on 5 matching bases. The sample taken for sequencing was PBMCs or a T cell subset sorted from them (not recorded which). This TCR was recovered from an adult woman who had mild COVID-19 (a few samples of this study predate the infection). The sample titles of this study are shuffled in the database, so cell type and time point are left out; the donor was told from shared clones. The nucleotide sequence is given as TGCAGCGTGCTGACAGTGCCCCAGAACACTGAAGCTTTCTTT. Its translation reads: CSVLTVPQNTEAFF. Beyond the CDR3, the reference TRBV29-1 and TRBJ1-1 genes provide the residues; the full variable domain reads: SAVISQKPSRDICQRGTSLTIQCQVDSQVTMMFWYRQQPGQSLTLIATANQGSEATYESGFVIDKFPISRPNLTFSTLTVSNMSPEDSSIYLCSVLTVPQNTEAFFGQGTRLTVV.